This TCR beta chain was retrieved from a study of T cells expressing NK-cell markers. This CDR3 is 13 amino acids long. CDR1 MDHEN and CDR2 SYDVKM come from the germline V gene. TCRdb re-analyzed the 5' RACE reads; it lists each CDR3 protein once, without DNA. The table counts approximately 150,000 distinct CDR3 sequences; about 12% lies in the top ten. The sample comprised blood T cells: a sorted CD56 or NKG2C T cell subset, CD4+ or CD8+ T cells, or bulk PBMC T cells (not recorded which). This clonotype originated in a man aged 18 to 29 in good health. V usage is TRBV28 and J usage is TRBJ2-7; TCRdb lists TRBD1, though no DNA is available to test this call. The CDR3 region is CASRTPAVREQYF.